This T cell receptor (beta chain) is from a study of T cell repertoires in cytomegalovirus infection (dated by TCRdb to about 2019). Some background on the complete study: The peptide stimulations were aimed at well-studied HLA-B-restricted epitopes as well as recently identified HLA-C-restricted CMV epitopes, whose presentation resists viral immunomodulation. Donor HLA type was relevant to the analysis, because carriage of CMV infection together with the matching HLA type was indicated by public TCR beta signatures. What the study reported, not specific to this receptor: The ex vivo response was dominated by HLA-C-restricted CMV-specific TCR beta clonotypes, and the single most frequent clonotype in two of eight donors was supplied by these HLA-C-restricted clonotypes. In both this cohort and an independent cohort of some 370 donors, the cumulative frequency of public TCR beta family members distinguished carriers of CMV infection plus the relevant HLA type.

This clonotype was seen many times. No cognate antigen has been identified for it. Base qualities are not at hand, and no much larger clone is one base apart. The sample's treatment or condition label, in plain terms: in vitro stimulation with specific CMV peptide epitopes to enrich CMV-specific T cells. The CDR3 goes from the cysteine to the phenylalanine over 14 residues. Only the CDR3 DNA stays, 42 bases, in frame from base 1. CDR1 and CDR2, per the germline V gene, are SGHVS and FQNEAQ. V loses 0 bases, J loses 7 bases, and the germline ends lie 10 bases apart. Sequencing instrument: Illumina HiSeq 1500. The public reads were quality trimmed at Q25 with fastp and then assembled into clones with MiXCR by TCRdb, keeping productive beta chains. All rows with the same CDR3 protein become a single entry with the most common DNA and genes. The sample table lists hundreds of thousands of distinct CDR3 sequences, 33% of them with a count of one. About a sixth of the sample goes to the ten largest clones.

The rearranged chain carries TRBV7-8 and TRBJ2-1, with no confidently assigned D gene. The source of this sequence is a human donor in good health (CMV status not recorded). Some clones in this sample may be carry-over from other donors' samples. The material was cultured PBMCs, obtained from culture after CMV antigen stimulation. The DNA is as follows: TGTGCCAGCAGCTTAGCCTTCCTCCCAAATGAGCAGTTCTTC. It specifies CASSLAFLPNEQFF.